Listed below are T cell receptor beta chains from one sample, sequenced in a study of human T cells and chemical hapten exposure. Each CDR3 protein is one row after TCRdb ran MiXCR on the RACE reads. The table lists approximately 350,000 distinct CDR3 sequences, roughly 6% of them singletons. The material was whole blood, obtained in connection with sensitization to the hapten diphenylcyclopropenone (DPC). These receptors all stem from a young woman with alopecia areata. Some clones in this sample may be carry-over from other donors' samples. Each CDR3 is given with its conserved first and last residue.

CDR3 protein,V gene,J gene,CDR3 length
CASSSSLQDRGQSPLHF,TRBV27,TRBJ1-6,17
CASSPSLDRAAWTGELFF,TRBV12-3/TRBV12-4,TRBJ2-2,18
CASSLATGAGYGYTF,TRBV5-1,TRBJ1-2,15
CASSFRNEQFF,TRBV7-2,TRBJ2-1,11
CSAMGVNEQFF,TRBV20-1,TRBJ2-1,11
CASRFGLAGADTQYF,TRBV7-2,TRBJ2-3,15
CASSQKGSMNTEAFF,TRBV3-1,TRBJ1-1,15
CASSLASVNTEAFF,TRBV5-4,TRBJ1-1,14
CASSHGVSGANVLTF,TRBV3-1,TRBJ2-6,15
CASSRSFKGNYGYTF,TRBV6-5,TRBJ1-2,15
CSARGQGYAEAFF,TRBV20-1,TRBJ1-1,13